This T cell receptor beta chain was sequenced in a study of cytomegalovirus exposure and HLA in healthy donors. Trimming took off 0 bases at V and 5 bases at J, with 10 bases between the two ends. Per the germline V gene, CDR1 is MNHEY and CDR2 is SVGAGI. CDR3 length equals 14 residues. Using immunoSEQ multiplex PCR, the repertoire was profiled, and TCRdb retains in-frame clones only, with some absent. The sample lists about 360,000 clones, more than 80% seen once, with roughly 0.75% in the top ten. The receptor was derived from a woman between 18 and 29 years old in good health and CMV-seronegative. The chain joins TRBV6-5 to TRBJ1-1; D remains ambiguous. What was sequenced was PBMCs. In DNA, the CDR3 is TGTGCCAGCAGTTACTCGAGAAGAGGGACTGAAGCTTTCTTT. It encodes CASSYSRRGTEAFF.